The rows below give T cell receptor beta chains drawn from one sample of a study of CXCR3-negative and CXCR3-positive naive CD8 T cells. TCRdb reprocessed the 5' RACE reads and keeps a single row for each CDR3 protein, giving no DNA. The listing records about 60,000 distinct CDR3 sequences. The material sequenced was naive CXCR3+ CD8+ T cells from blood. The receptors were sampled from a human donor in good health. Some clones in this sample may be carry-over from other donors' samples. The CDR3 runs from the conserved cysteine through the conserved F or W.

TRBV29-1,TRBJ2-7,CSVGAAYSYEQYF
TRBV7-3,TRBJ1-1,CASSSLDNVMNTEAFF
TRBV27,TRBJ1-1,CASSFRPENTEAFF
TRBV7-2,TRBJ2-2,CASSLPSDRANTGELFF
TRBV29-1,TRBJ2-1,CSVGLAGISYNEQFF
TRBV12-3/TRBV12-4,TRBJ2-5,CASSLAPLAQGGETQYF
TRBV19,TRBJ2-1,CASTDTGTSNEQFF
TRBV3-1,TRBJ2-5,CASSQDLRGETQYF
TRBV27,TRBJ2-3,CASHAHLGRADTQYF
TRBV7-3,TRBJ2-3,CASSLTGLAGVADTQYF
TRBV6-2/TRBV6-3,TRBJ2-1,CASSYSSPGPINEQLF
TRBV29-1,TRBJ1-3,CSVVGTGDGNTIYF
TRBV5-5,TRBJ2-1,CASSLAVMNNEQFF
TRBV5-6,TRBJ2-7,CASSLPAETYEQYF
TRBV7-3,TRBJ2-3,CASSTPGGGGTDTQYF
TRBV7-9,TRBJ2-7,CASTTQGYPYEQYF
TRBV7-9,TRBJ2-1,CATRTGVFNEQFF
TRBV25-1,TRBJ1-1,CASSEKWGTEAFF
TRBV7-2,TRBJ2-7,CASSQRGESYEQYF
TRBV7-9,TRBJ2-7,CASTFHPGTGAHEQYF
TRBV7-8,TRBJ2-7,CASSLAGQAGSYEQYF
TRBV28,TRBJ2-7,CASKGREGFYEQYF
TRBV20-1,TRBJ2-7,CSARGLGGSYEQYF
TRBV5-6,TRBJ2-5,CASSPPTGLQETQYF
TRBV5-6,TRBJ1-1,CASSVGPKNTEAFF
TRBV12-3/TRBV12-4,TRBJ2-1,CASSSAGNPGDEQFF
TRBV29-1,TRBJ1-2,CSVEKGDDYGYTF
TRBV20-1,TRBJ1-1,CSARDWGGTEAFF
TRBV4-3,TRBJ2-3,CASSAGLATDTQYF
TRBV29-1,TRBJ2-7,CSVSGGISYEQYF
TRBV6-5,TRBJ2-3,CASQHLVYGGDTQYF
TRBV28,TRBJ1-2,CASSLEDRGLGYTF
TRBV7-9,TRBJ2-2,CASSPAGETGELFF
TRBV15,TRBJ1-2,CATSRESGYGYTF
TRBV7-9,TRBJ1-1,CASSLDSWTGQNTEAFF
TRBV6-2/TRBV6-3,TRBJ2-5,CASSYSPGALETQYF
TRBV28,TRBJ1-1,CASSLWSGLYTEAFF
TRBV4-2,TRBJ1-1,CASSRPTNGVNTEAFF
TRBV4-3,TRBJ2-2,CASTWSGPANTGELFF
TRBV7-9,TRBJ1-6,CASSSPDDAYNSPLHF
TRBV6-5,TRBJ2-1,CASSYLRTSGGPLPYNEQFF
TRBV4-3,TRBJ1-3,CASSSDPGGNTIYF
TRBV7-8,TRBJ2-1,CASSPGDLPPYNEQFF
TRBV10-3,TRBJ2-1,CAIVASGGNEQFF
TRBV19,TRBJ1-1,CASGLGAAAEAFF
TRBV4-3,TRBJ1-1,CASSQGTQKPFF
TRBV29-1,TRBJ2-7,CSVRQGGSEQYF
TRBV4-3,TRBJ2-7,CASSFGLGSSYEQYF
TRBV27,TRBJ2-5,CASSPRLAGEQETQYF